The 19 T cell receptor beta chains in this list originate from one sample, sequenced in a study of T-cell memory formation after mild COVID-19. TCRdb itself ran the 5' RACE reads through MiXCR, one entry per CDR3 protein. This sample carries 150,000 to 200,000 distinct CDR3 sequences, roughly 23% of them seen once, and the ten largest clones take 20% to 25%. Sequenced material: PBMCs or a T cell subset sorted from them (not recorded which). Receptors were obtained from an adult woman who had mild COVID-19 (a few samples of this study predate the infection). Cell type and time point are not known.

The sample holds a few counts of this clonotype. The chain joins TRBV12-3 or TRBV12-4 to TRBJ1-2, with D unresolved. The CDR3 consists of 13 residues. V was clipped by 8 bases and J by 0 bases, with 10 bases between them. CDR3 protein: CASVGPPNYGYTF. The CDR3 nucleotides read TGTGCCAGCGTTGGGCCCCCTAACTATGGCTACACCTTC.

The chain couples TRBV15 to TRBJ2-3, with D perhaps TRBD1 or TRBD2 (6 bases each). V shed 3 bases and J shed 6 bases, with 13 bases lying between them. CDR3 length: 14 residues. Germline lookup yields CDR1 LNHNV and CDR2 YYDKDF (reference sequence). The chain's CDR3 is CATSSGTRGDTQYF. CDR3 bases: TGTGCCACCAGCAGCGGGACACGGGGGGATACGCAGTATTTT. Variable domain in full (rest from reference TRBV15 and TRBJ2-3): DAMVIQNPRYQVTQFGKPVTLSCSQTLNHNVMYWYQQKSSQAPKLLFHYYDKDFNNEADTPDNFQSRRPNTSFCFLDIRSPGLGDTAMYLCATSSGTRGDTQYFGPGTRLTVL.

This clonotype was found a few times. The genes are TRBV19 and TRBJ2-3; weak D call: TRBD2 (5 bases). This CDR3 region has 15 residues. CDR1 is LNHDA, CDR2 SQIVND, per germline (reference sequence). Trimming pared 1 base from V and 1 base from J, leaving 9 bases between. This CDR3 reads CASSIAEGGTDTQYF. The CDR3 bases are TGTGCCAGTAGTATAGCAGAGGGCGGCACAGATACGCAGTATTTT.

This clonotype was found a few times. The chain has TRBV15 and TRBJ2-3, with D unclear. Germline loops: CDR1 LNHNV, CDR2 YYDKDF (reference sequence). The CDR3 has 13 residues. With 4 bases removed from V and 2 bases from J, the gap between germline ends came to 7 bases. CDR3 sequence reads: CATSIRDTDTQYF. CDR3 sequence (DNA): TGTGCCACCAGCATACGAGACACAGATACGCAGTATTTT.

This chain connects TRBV10-3 to TRBJ2-6; D ambiguous. CDR3 length: 16 amino acids. The germline V gene encodes CDR1 ENHRY and CDR2 SYGVKD. V gave up 4 bases and J gave up 0 bases, with 10 bases separating them. CDR3 sequence reads: CAISVLGFSGANVLTF. The CDR3 DNA follows: TGTGCCATCAGTGTGTTGGGATTCTCTGGGGCCAACGTCCTGACTTTC.

The chain couples TRBV29-1 to TRBJ2-1; no reliable D call. The length of the CDR3 is 12 residues. CDR1 is SQVTM, CDR2 ANQGSEA, per germline. Trimming cost V 6 bases and J 7 bases, with 13 bases left between them. CDR3 sequence reads: CSVAEESNEQFF. The DNA for the CDR3 is TGCAGCGTCGCGGAAGAGAGTAATGAGCAGTTCTTC.

V is TRBV4-3 and J is TRBJ2-7, with D perhaps matching TRBD1 or TRBD2 (5 bases each). CDR3 length: 14 amino acids. Germline values: CDR1 LGHNA, CDR2 YSLEER. The V and J ends lost 6 bases and 4 bases respectively, with 16 bases between them. This CDR3 is CASSRGPPPYEQYF. The CDR3 DNA follows: TGCGCCAGCAGTCGGGGACCACCTCCTTACGAGCAGTACTTC.

CDR3 coding DNA: TGCAGCGTTGAAGAGGGAATAGTCTTGGATACGCAGTATTTT. It encodes CSVEEGIVLDTQYF. The gene calls are TRBV29-1 and TRBJ2-3; no firm D call. This CDR3 region has 14 residues. CDR1 SQVTM and CDR2 ANQGSEA come from the germline V gene. Trimming removed 0 bases at V and 6 bases at J, with 13 bases between.

The CDR3 here is CASSPRVSGGADTQYF. The CDR3 DNA follows: TGTGCCAGCAGCCCCCGCGTTAGCGGGGGCGCAGATACGCAGTATTTT. The chain carries TRBV7-8 and TRBJ2-3; 9 bases match TRBD2. Germline CDR1 and CDR2: SGHVS and FQNEAQ. This CDR3 region has 16 residues. V shed 5 bases and J 4 bases; nucleotides not matched to a gene: 10. The entire variable domain, with the rest obtained from reference TRBV7-8 and TRBJ2-3, is as follows: GAGVSQSPRYKVAKRGQDVALRCDPISGHVSLFWYQQALGQGPEFLTYFQNEAQLDKSGLPSDRFFAERPEGSVSTLKIQRTQQEDSAVYLCASSPRVSGGADTQYFGPGTRLTVL.

This clonotype has just a few counts. The V and J genes are TRBV5-6 and TRBJ2-1; a weak D match, TRBD2 (6 bases). Germline V lookup: CDR1 SGHDT, CDR2 YYEEEE. This CDR3 has 14 residues. With 9 bases removed from V and 7 bases from J, the gap between germline ends came to 20 bases. CDR3 DNA sequence: TGTGCCACCCAGACTGGGGGGACCTGGAATGAGCAGTTCTTC. It yields the protein CATQTGGTWNEQFF.

V gene TRBV7-9 combines with J gene TRBJ1-6; weak D call: TRBD1 (5 bases). This CDR3 comprises 12 residues. Germline V gene data show CDR1 as SEHNR and CDR2 as FQNEAQ (reference sequence). V was shortened by 5 bases and J by 9 bases, with 8 bases between the two germline ends. The CDR3 sequence is CASSRDGSPLHF. CDR3 coding DNA: TGTGCCAGCAGCCGGGACGGTTCACCCCTCCACTTT.

The chain is built from TRBV2 and TRBJ2-1, with 7 positions matching TRBD2. V was pared by 8 bases and J by 9 bases, with 16 bases of the junction left unmatched. The CDR3 has 15 amino acids. The germline gives CDR1 SNHLY, CDR2 FYNNEI. The CDR3 bases are TGTGCCAGCTTGAGCGGGGCAGTTGACATTGGTGAGCAGTTCTTC. This sequence encodes CASLSGAVDIGEQFF.

This clonotype came up a few times. The rearrangement uses TRBV20-1 and TRBJ1-5; D uncertain. Germline loops: CDR1 DFQATT, CDR2 SNEGSKA (reference sequence). This CDR3 spans 15 amino acids. With 1 base removed from V and 3 bases from J, the gap between germline ends came to 13 bases. The CDR3 spells CSARAEPDPNQPQHF. In DNA form, the CDR3 reads TGCAGTGCTAGAGCTGAACCCGACCCCAATCAGCCCCAGCATTTT.

The chain joins TRBV7-6 to TRBJ2-7; a weak D match, TRBD1 (6 bases). CDR1 is SGHVS and CDR2 is FNYEAQ in the germline V gene. V gave up 4 bases and J gave up 6 bases, with 16 bases separating them. CDR3 length: 14 amino acids. This chain's CDR3 is CASSSRDKLTEQYF. CDR3 sequence (DNA): TGTGCCAGCAGCTCCCGGGACAAGCTTACCGAGCAGTACTTC.

V and J are TRBV3-1 and TRBJ2-3; 9 bases align to TRBD2. Per the germline V gene, CDR1 is LGHDT and CDR2 is YNNKEL (reference sequence). CDR3 length: 18 residues. Germline trimming cut 3 bases from V and 2 bases from J; bases unmatched to any gene: 12. The CDR3 here is CASSHGAGGLPDTDTQYF. The CDR3 nucleotides are TGTGCCAGCAGCCATGGGGCGGGGGGGCTCCCCGACACAGATACGCAGTATTTT.

V and J are TRBV24-1 and TRBJ2-5; D is unresolved. CDR1 and CDR2 (germline): KGHDR, SFDVKD. This CDR3 contains 13 residues. The V end lost 0 bases, the J end lost 4 bases, and 5 bases lay between the germline ends. The CDR3 here is CATSDLSPETQYF. As DNA, the CDR3 is TGTGCCACCAGTGATTTGTCCCCAGAGACCCAGTACTTC.

J is TRBJ2-3 and V is TRBV24-1; 14 nucleotides match TRBD2. CDR1 KGHDR and CDR2 SFDVKD come from the germline V gene. V shed 4 bases and J 6 bases; nucleotides not matched to a gene: 8. CDR3 length equals 17 residues. CDR3 DNA: TGTGCCACCAGTGACCCGACTAGCGGGGGGGCGTGGGATACGCAGTATTTT. Translating it yields CATSDPTSGGAWDTQYF.

This clonotype was recorded a few times. The chain carries TRBV7-2 and TRBJ1-1, with 7 bases that match TRBD1. Germline trimming cut 5 bases from V and 5 bases from J; bases unmatched to any gene: 11. The CDR3 has 15 residues. Germline loops: CDR1 SGHTA, CDR2 FQGNSA. CDR3 bases: TGTGCCAGCAGCCCTTTGACAGGGATATGGACTGAAGCTTTCTTT. This translates into CASSPLTGIWTEAFF.

Of note for this clonotype: The junction differs from germline at one of its ends, possibly a read error. V is TRBV9 and J is TRBJ2-7, with D maybe TRBD2 (5 bases). The CDR3 totals 15 residues. Looked up from germline, CDR1 is SGDLS and CDR2 is YYNGEE. CDR3: CASSVGGRSSHEQYF. CDR3 in DNA: TGTGCCAGCAGCGTAGGAGGGAGATCCTCCCACGAGCAGTACTTC.